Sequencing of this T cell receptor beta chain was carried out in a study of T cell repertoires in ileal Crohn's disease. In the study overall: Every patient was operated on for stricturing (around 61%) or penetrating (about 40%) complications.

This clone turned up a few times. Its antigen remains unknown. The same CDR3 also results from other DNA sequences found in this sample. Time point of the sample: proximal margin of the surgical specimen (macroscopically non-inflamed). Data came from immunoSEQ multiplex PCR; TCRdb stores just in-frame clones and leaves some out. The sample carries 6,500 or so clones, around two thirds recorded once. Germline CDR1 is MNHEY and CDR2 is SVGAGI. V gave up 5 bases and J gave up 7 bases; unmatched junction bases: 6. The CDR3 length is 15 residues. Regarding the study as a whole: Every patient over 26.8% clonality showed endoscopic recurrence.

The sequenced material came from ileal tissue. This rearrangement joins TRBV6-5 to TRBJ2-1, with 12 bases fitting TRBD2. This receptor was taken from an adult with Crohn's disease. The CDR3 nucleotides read TGTGCCAGCAGTCAGACTAGCGGGAGTAAGAATGAGCAGTTCTTC. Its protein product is CASSQTSGSKNEQFF.